The present entry profiles one T cell receptor beta chain with its context. Its target is not known. Before sequencing, viral peptide pools were used by the ViraFEST assay to expand antigen-specific CD4+ T cells. Scientists isolated CD4+ T cells after an approximately 10-day culture period ended. The person had PCR-confirmed SARS-CoV-2 infection between March and December 2020. The sample belongs to a study of vaccination effects on CD4 cells after COVID-19. On the study more broadly: Two recovered convalescent patients were sampled 16 days and one week pre-vaccination.

This CDR3 is 15 amino acids long. The germline V and J ends were trimmed by 4 bases and 2 bases, with 16 bases remaining between them. The V gene's germline CDR1 is SGHDT and CDR2 YYEEEE. The table came from immunoSEQ multiplex PCR; TCRdb's copy has only in-frame clones and leaves some out. The profile shows about 26,000 clones, about four fifths of them singletons. The chain uses TRBV5-6 and TRBJ2-7, with D possibly TRBD1 on 6 matching bases. This sequence originates from a human donor who had a prior SARS-CoV-2 infection. The source material was CD4+ T cells from PBMCs cultured with HCoV-NL63 spike peptides, sampled before COVID-19 vaccination. The CDR3 reads CASSTALQGTYEQYF. The CDR3 bases are TGTGCCAGCAGCACCGCCCTTCAGGGGACCTACGAGCAGTACTTC.